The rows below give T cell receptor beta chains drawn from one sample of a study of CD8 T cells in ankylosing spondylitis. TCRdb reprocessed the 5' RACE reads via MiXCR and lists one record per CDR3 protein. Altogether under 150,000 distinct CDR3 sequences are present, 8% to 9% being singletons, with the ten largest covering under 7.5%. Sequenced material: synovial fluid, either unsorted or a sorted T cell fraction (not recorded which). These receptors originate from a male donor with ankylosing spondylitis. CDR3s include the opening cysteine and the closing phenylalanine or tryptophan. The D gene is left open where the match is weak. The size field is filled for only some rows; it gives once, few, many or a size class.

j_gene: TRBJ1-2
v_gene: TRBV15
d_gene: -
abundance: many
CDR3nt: TGTGCCACCAGCGAGGGTAGGGGGTATGGCTACACCTTC
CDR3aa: CATSEGRGYGYTF

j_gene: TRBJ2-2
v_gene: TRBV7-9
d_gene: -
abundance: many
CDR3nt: TGTGCCAGCAGCTTAGGACTTTCCACCGGGGAGCTGTTTTTT
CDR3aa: CASSLGLSTGELFF

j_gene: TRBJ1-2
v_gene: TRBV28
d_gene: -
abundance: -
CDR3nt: TGTGCCAGCAGTTTACCTGGCGCTAACTATGGCTACACCTTC
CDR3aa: CASSLPGANYGYTF

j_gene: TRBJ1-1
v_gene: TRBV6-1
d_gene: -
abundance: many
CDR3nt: TGTGCCAGCAGTCCCGTTAAAGACAGAGGCACTGAAGCTTTCTTT
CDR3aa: CASSPVKDRGTEAFF

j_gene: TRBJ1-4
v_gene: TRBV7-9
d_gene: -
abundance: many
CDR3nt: TGTGCCAGCAGCTTAGGGGCGGCTAATGAAAAACTGTTTTTT
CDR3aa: CASSLGAANEKLFF

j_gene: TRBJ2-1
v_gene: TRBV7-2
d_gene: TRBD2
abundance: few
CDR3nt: TGTGCCAGCAGGCCACCCGGGACTAGCGGGGGTTTCAATGAGCAGTTCTTC
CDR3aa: CASRPPGTSGGFNEQFF

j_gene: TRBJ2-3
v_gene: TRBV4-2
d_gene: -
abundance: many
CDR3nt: TGTGCCAGCAGCCATCGACAGGACCGTACGCAGTATTTT
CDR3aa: CASSHRQDRTQYF

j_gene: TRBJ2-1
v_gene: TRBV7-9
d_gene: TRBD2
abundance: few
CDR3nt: TGTGCCAGCAGCCCCACCCGGGAGGGAAATGAGCAGTTCTTC
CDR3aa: CASSPTREGNEQFF

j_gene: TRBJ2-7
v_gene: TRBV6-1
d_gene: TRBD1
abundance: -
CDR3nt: TGTGCCACTTCGAAGGGGAAAGGGGGCTACTACGAGCAGTACTTC
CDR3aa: CATSKGKGGYYEQYF

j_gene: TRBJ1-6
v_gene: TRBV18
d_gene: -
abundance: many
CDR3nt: TGTGCCAGCTCGGTCACCTATAATTCACCCCTCCACTTT
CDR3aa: CASSVTYNSPLHF

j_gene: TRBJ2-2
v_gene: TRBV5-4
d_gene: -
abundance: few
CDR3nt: TGTGCCAGCAGCTTGAGACAGAACACCGGGGAGCTGTTTTTT
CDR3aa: CASSLRQNTGELFF

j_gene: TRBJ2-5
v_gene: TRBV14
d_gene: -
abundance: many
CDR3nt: TGTGCCAGCAGGTCGGCTAGCAGCGTGGAGACCCAGTACTTC
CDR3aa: CASRSASSVETQYF

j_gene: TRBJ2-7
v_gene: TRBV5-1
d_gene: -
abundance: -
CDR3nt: TGCGCCAGCAGCTTTTTGTCAGAATACGAGCAGTACTTC
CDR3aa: CASSFLSEYEQYF

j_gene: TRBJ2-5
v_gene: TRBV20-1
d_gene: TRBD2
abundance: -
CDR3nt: TGCAGTGCTCCGACCGGGCTAGCGGGAGTAGGAGAGACCCAGTACTTC
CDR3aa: CSAPTGLAGVGETQYF

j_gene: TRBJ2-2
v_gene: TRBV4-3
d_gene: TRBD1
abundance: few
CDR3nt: TGCGCCAGCAGCCAAGATGTCAGGGGGACAGGGGGGCGAGCGGAGCTGTTTTTT
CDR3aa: CASSQDVRGTGGRAELFF

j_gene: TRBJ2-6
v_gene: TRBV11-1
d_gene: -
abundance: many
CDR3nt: TGTGCCAGCAGCTTCAGCCGGGGCATAAGAAGGGCCAACGTCCTGACTTTC
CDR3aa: CASSFSRGIRRANVLTF

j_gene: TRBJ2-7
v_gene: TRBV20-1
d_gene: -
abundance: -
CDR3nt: TGCAGTGCTATGAGGCAGTCGGACTCCGGTGAGCAGTACTTC
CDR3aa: CSAMRQSDSGEQYF

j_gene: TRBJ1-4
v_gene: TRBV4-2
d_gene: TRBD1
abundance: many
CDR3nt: TGTGCCAGCAGCCAAGTGGACAGGGACGAAAAACTGTTTTTT
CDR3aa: CASSQVDRDEKLFF

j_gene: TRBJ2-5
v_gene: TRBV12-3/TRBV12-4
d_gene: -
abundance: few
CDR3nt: TGTGCCAGCAGTTTATCGGAAATTGAGACCCAGTACTTC
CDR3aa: CASSLSEIETQYF

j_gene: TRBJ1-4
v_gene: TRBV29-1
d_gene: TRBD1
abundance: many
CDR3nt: TGCAGCGCCCTCCGACAGGGGAGTAACGCTGAAAAACTGTTTTTT
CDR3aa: CSALRQGSNAEKLFF

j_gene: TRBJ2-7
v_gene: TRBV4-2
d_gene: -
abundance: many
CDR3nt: TGTGCCAGCAGCCAAGATTTTGGGCAGAGCTACGAGCAGTACTTC
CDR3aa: CASSQDFGQSYEQYF

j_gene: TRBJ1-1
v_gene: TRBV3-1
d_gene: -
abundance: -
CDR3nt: TGTGCCAGCAGCCCCGCCCCTCAAGAGACTGAAGCTTTCTTT
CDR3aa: CASSPAPQETEAFF

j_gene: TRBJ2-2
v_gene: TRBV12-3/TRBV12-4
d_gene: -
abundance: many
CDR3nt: TGTGCCAGCAGTTTTGGATCGACTAACACCGGGGAGCTGTTTTTT
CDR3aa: CASSFGSTNTGELFF

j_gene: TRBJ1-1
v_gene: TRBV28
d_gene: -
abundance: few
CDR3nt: TGTGCCAGCAATAGACAGAGGATGAACACTGAAGCTTTCTTT
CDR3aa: CASNRQRMNTEAFF

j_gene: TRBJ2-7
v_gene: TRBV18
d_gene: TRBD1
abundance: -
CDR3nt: TGTGCCAGCTCACCCGGGGACAGGGGATTCTACGAGCAGTACTTC
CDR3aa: CASSPGDRGFYEQYF

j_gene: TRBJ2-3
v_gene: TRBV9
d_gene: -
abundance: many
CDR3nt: TGTGCCAGCAGCGTAAGGAGTTTCTCTAGCACAGATACGCAGTATTTT
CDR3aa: CASSVRSFSSTDTQYF

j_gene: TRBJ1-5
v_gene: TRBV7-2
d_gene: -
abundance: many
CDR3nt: TGTGCCAGCAGCTTAGTCCCTAGTGGGTATCAGCCCCAGCATTTT
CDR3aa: CASSLVPSGYQPQHF

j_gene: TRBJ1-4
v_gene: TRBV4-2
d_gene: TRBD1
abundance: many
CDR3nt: TGTGCCAGCAGCCAATTGACCCAGGGGGGACTTAATGAAAAACTGTTTTTT
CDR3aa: CASSQLTQGGLNEKLFF

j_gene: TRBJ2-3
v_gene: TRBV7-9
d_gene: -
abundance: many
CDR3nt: TGTGCCAGCAGCTTAGCGCGTACGGATACTAGCACAGATACGCAGTATTTT
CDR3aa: CASSLARTDTSTDTQYF

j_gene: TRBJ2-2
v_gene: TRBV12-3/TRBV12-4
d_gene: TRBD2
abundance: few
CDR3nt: TGTGCCAGCAGTTTAGCTCGCGGGGGAGCCGGGGAGCTGTTTTTT
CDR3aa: CASSLARGGAGELFF

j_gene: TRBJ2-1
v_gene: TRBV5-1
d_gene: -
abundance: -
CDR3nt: TGCGCCAGCAGCTTGGCGGGGGGCGACAATGAGCAGTTCTTC
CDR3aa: CASSLAGGDNEQFF

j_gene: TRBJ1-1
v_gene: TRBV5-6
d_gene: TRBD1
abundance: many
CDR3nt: TGTGCCAGCAGCTTGGGGTTGACAGGGGTGACTGAAGCTTTCTTT
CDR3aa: CASSLGLTGVTEAFF

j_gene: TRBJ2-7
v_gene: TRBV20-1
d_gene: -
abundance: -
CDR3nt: TGCAGTGCTGCCTTATCGGATCCCCCCTACGAGCAGTACTTC
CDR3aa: CSAALSDPPYEQYF

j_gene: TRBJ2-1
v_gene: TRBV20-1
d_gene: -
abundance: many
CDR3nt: TGCAGTGCTAGAGATCCGGCTTATTCCTACAATGAGCAGTTCTTC
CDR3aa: CSARDPAYSYNEQFF

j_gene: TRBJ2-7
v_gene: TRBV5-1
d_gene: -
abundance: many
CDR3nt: TGCGCCAGCAGCTTGGACGTGACGGTAGTCTACGAGCAGTACTTC
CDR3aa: CASSLDVTVVYEQYF

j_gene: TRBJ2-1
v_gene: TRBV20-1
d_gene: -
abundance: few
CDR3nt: TGCAGTGCTAGAGTCTCCCTTACTAGGAACAATGAGCAGTTCTTC
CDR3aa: CSARVSLTRNNEQFF

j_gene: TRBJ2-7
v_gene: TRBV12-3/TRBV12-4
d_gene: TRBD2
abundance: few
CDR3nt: TGTGCCAGCAGTGCCCGGGGGGGACTAGCGGGTATGTCCTACGAGCAGTACTTC
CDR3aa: CASSARGGLAGMSYEQYF